This TCR beta chain was captured by sequencing in a study of shared clonotypes between healthy human individuals. Donors included only healthy HIV-negative adults lacking recent acute infections or vaccinations. Germline V gene lookup returns CDR1 SGHNT and CDR2 YENEEA. The CDR3 is made up of 14 amino acids. Between the trimmed V and J ends, which lost 11 bases and 0 bases, there was a span of 17 bases. The method was immunoSEQ multiplex PCR; TCRdb's version includes in-frame clones alone and lacks a portion of them. The sample has some 2,400,000 clones, approximately 95% seen once. The rearrangement uses TRBV11-3 and TRBJ2-7; TRBD2 might be the D (6 bases). The specimen was naive CD4+ T cells sorted from blood. Subset defined: CD45RA+ positively selected. The TCR originated in a man aged 18 to 35 in good health. DNA of the CDR3: TGTGCCGGGCCCACTAGCTCTCTCTCCTACGAGCAGTACTTC. Translated, it gives CAGPTSSLSYEQYF.